The T cell receptor beta chain under discussion was sequenced for a study of T cell repertoires in cytomegalovirus infection. Background on the study: In public TCR beta signatures, there were indications of both CMV infection and matching HLA type. The study, taken as a whole, reports: Within the response measured ex vivo, HLA-C-restricted CMV-specific TCR beta clonotypes were dominant.

The CDR3 has 18 residues. The germline V gene has CDR1 SGHAT and CDR2 FQNNGV. The J segment lost 0 bases and the V segment lost 1 base, leaving 4 bases of the junction unmatched. Turning to this clonotype: As yet, its antigen is unknown.

MiXCR was run by TCRdb on the reads, yielding one entry per CDR3 protein. The repertoire holds hundreds of thousands of distinct CDR3 sequences, with around 29% as singletons. The sample consisted of cultured CD8+ T cells from PBMCs, taken from culture after CMV antigen stimulation. The TCR comes from a human donor in good health (CMV status not recorded). Some clones in this sample may be carry-over from other donors' samples. This sequence joins TRBV11-2 and TRBJ1-6; 9 bases agree with TRBD1. The CDR3 nucleotides are TGTGCCAGCAGCTTAGGGGGGACAGGGAGCTCCTATAATTCACCCCTCCACTTT. Residues: CASSLGGTGSSYNSPLHF.